This record covers a single T cell receptor beta chain. Its antigen is unidentified. The protocol was immunoSEQ multiplex PCR, while the TCRdb copy is restricted to in-frame clones and leaves out a portion. Of roughly 16,000 clones in the sample, less than 85% were seen once. Trimming removed 3 bases from V and 1 base from J, with 16 bases in between. The CDR3 has 16 amino acids. Germline lookup yields CDR1 SGHKS and CDR2 YYEKEE (reference sequence). This entry is derived from a study of OX40 agonist ivuxolimab in advanced cancers. Study-wide results and limits: Patients with a partial response at 0.1-3.0 mg/kg had among the lowest clonal expansion.

This chain uses TRBV5-5 with TRBJ2-5, with no clear D. This specimen consisted of CD4+ or CD8+ T cells sorted from blood, obtained in a trial of the OX40 agonist ivuxolimab. This clonotype was obtained from an adult with an advanced solid tumor such as melanoma, head and neck, liver or kidney cancer. CDR3 residues: CASSSLLRGPQETQYF. CDR3 in DNA: TGTGCCAGCAGCTCCCTTCTGAGAGGTCCCCAAGAGACCCAGTACTTC.